Below, 27 T cell receptor beta chains from the same sample are listed, as sequenced in a study of cytomegalovirus exposure and HLA in healthy donors. The study ran its PCR with 60 Vbeta and 13 Jbeta primers. The protocol was immunoSEQ multiplex PCR, while the TCRdb copy is restricted to in-frame clones and leaves out a portion. In the table there are over 100,000 clones, around four fifths of which are singletons. Sequenced material: PBMCs. The receptor source for this set is a male donor in good health and CMV-seronegative.

CDR3 protein: CATSPGTGTVGNYEQYF. The CDR3 DNA reads TGTGCCACCAGCCCCGGGACAGGGACGGTCGGGAATTACGAGCAGTACTTC. The chain joins TRBV15 to TRBJ2-7; 9 bases map to TRBD1. Germline V CDR1 and CDR2: LNHNV, YYDKDF (reference sequence). The CDR3 covers 17 residues. V dropped 5 bases and J dropped 4; count of bases not matched to a gene: 15.

The CDR3 coding sequence is TGTGCCAGCTCACCACCGACTAGTACCAACAATGAGCAGTTCTTC. This sequence encodes CASSPPTSTNNEQFF. The gene calls are TRBV18 and TRBJ2-1, with D possibly being TRBD2 (6 bases). Trimming removed 0 bases from V and 5 bases from J, with 11 bases in between. The CDR3 length is 15 residues. Looked up from germline, CDR1 is KGHSH and CDR2 is LQKENI.

This chain links TRBV30 with TRBJ1-3; the D is unclear. Trimming took off 1 base at V and 3 bases at J, with 13 bases between the two ends. Looked up from germline, CDR1 is GTSNPN and CDR2 is SVGIG (reference sequence). The CDR3 contains 15 residues. CDR3 loop: CAWSAGRFSGNTIYF. In DNA, the CDR3 is TGTGCCTGGAGTGCCGGGAGATTTAGTGGAAACACCATATATTTT.

The chain couples TRBV11-2 to TRBJ1-2; D perhaps matches TRBD1 (5 bases). V lost 11 bases and J lost 3, with 16 bases in between. The CDR3 sequence is 13 residues long. Germline lookup yields CDR1 SGHAT and CDR2 FQNNGV. The CDR3 here is CASTGGGYYGYTF. Written as DNA, the CDR3 is TGTGCCTCGACCGGGGGTGGATACTATGGCTACACCTTC.

The chain uses TRBV29-1 and TRBJ2-1, with a weak D call TRBD1 (5 bases). The CDR3 has 13 residues. In germline, CDR1 is SQVTM, CDR2 ANQGSEA. V lost 5 bases and J lost 1, with 9 bases in between. The chain's CDR3 is CSVKGRSYNEQFF. The CDR3 bases are TGCAGCGTTAAGGGGCGGTCCTACAATGAGCAGTTCTTC.

The genes are TRBV18 and TRBJ2-5; 8 bases match TRBD1. J was trimmed by 5 bases and V by 4 bases; bases with no gene match: 6. The germline CDR1 and CDR2 sequences are KGHSH and LQKENI. CDR3 length: 14 amino acids. The CDR3 sequence is CASSQDRVGETQYF. The CDR3 region has the DNA TGTGCCAGCTCACAGGACAGGGTCGGGGAGACCCAGTACTTC.

The chain links TRBV28 to TRBJ2-6, with a possible D match to TRBD1 (6 bases). The CDR3 consists of 21 residues. CDR1 and CDR2 (germline): MDHEN, SYDVKM. Trimming cost V 0 bases and J 1 base, with 22 bases left between them. The DNA of the CDR3 is TGTGCCAGCAGTTTATGGGCCGGGACATTCTGGGGGCTATCTGGGGCCAACGTCCTGACTTTC. Translated: CASSLWAGTFWGLSGANVLTF.

V gene TRBV7-7 combines with J gene TRBJ2-2; the D gene is possibly TRBD2 (5 bases). In germline, CDR1 is SSHAT, CDR2 FNYEAQ (reference sequence). Trimming pared 11 bases from V and 0 bases from J, leaving 34 bases between. CDR3 length: 21 amino acids. CDR3 amino acids: CAPQERHLVGSVSANTGELFF. In DNA, the CDR3 is TGTGCCCCTCAAGAGAGACACTTAGTGGGGAGTGTTTCGGCGAACACCGGGGAGCTGTTTTTT.

This clone was picked up a small number of times. The chain is built from TRBV7-2 and TRBJ2-1; 7 nucleotides match TRBD2. The V segment lost 2 bases and the J segment 0 bases; nucleotides outside the gene matches: 1. Per the germline V gene, CDR1 is SGHTA and CDR2 is FQGNSA. The CDR3 consists of 15 residues. The CDR3 protein is CASSLSSGSYNEQFF. CDR3 nucleotide sequence: TGTGCCAGCAGCTTATCTAGCGGCTCCTACAATGAGCAGTTCTTC.

This clone showed up just a few times. The chain couples TRBV7-2 to TRBJ1-5, with D perhaps matching TRBD1 (5 bases). The CDR3 has 12 residues. Germline V CDR1 and CDR2: SGHTA, FQGNSA. V was clipped by 3 bases and J by 5 bases, with 5 bases between them. CDR3 sequence reads: CASSFRDQPQHF. CDR3 in DNA: TGTGCCAGCAGCTTCAGGGATCAGCCCCAGCATTTT.

The genes are TRBV11-1 and TRBJ2-7; 7 nucleotides align to TRBD2. The CDR3 sequence is 13 residues long. Germline CDR1 reads SGHAT; CDR2 reads FQDESV (reference sequence). Trimming cost V 5 bases and J 3 bases; bases outside gene matches: 4. The CDR3 coding sequence is TGTGCCAGCAGCCGGACTAGTAACTACGAGCAGTACTTC. Translation gives CASSRTSNYEQYF.

The rearrangement uses TRBV28 and TRBJ2-1, with TRBD2 matching over 9 bases. CDR3 length: 18 amino acids. Losses at the gene ends were 3 bases for V and 8 bases for J; bases not matched to a gene: 17. Germline loops: CDR1 MDHEN, CDR2 SYDVKM. CDR3 loop: CASSLSRNLAGAIYEQFF. CDR3 in DNA: TGTGCCAGCAGTTTGTCCCGAAACTTAGCGGGAGCTATTTATGAGCAGTTCTTC.

The chain has TRBV6-5 and TRBJ2-1; TRBD2 agrees at 8 bases. CDR1 MNHEY and CDR2 SVGAGI come from the germline V gene. This CDR3 has 15 residues. Trimming took 5 bases from V and 8 from J; bases not matched to a gene: 11. The CDR3, as DNA: TGTGCCAGCAGTAGCGGGGGCCCGGGAAGAGATGAGCAGTTCTTC. This codes for CASSSGGPGRDEQFF.

The chain links TRBV5-1 to TRBJ2-1; 9 bases line up with TRBD2. In germline, CDR1 is SGHRS, CDR2 YFSETQ. The CDR3 covers 12 residues. Unmatched junction bases numbered 8, after V lost 5 bases and J lost 14 bases. For the CDR3, the DNA is TGCGCCAGCAGTTCAGGCGGGGGGGAGGAGTTCTTC. It codes for CASSSGGGEEFF.

The V gene is TRBV7-2, the J gene TRBJ2-7; the D gene is possibly TRBD2 (5 bases). The length of the CDR3 is 15 residues. Per germline, CDR1 SGHTA and CDR2 FQGNSA. Between the trimmed V and J ends, which lost 4 bases and 0 bases, there was a span of 13 bases. The CDR3 DNA sequence: TGTGCCAGCAGCTCCCTCGCGGGCAGCTCCTACGAGCAGTACTTC. It encodes CASSSLAGSSYEQYF.

The CDR3 loop reads CASTDRYNSPLHF. CDR3 sequence (DNA): TGTGCCAGCACGGACAGGTATAATTCACCCCTCCACTTT. The chain is built from TRBV6-1 and TRBJ1-6; 7 nucleotides line up with TRBD1. This CDR3 region has 13 residues. The germline gives CDR1 MNHNS, CDR2 SASEGT. J gave up 4 bases and V 7 bases, and 1 base lay outside the gene matches.

As DNA, the CDR3 is TGTGCCAGCAGCCAAGAGACCGACAGGAACACTGAAGCTTTCTTT. Its protein is CASSQETDRNTEAFF. This rearrangement joins TRBV14 to TRBJ1-1; possible D gene TRBD1, 5 bases. The germline V gene has CDR1 SGHDN and CDR2 FVKESK. CDR3 size: 15 residues. Trimming shortened V by 0 bases and J by 1 base, and 9 bases separated the two germline ends.

The chain joins TRBV7-9 to TRBJ2-5; D is perhaps TRBD1 (6 bases). V lost 3 bases, J lost 0 bases, and 11 bases lay in between. Germline V lookup: CDR1 SEHNR, CDR2 FQNEAQ (reference sequence). The CDR3 extends over 15 amino acids. This chain's CDR3 is CASSFWTAYQETQYF. In DNA form, the CDR3 reads TGTGCCAGCAGCTTCTGGACAGCCTACCAAGAGACCCAGTACTTC.

On this clone itself: The germline gene is not matched at one end of the junction; a read error may be the cause. V gene TRBV7-2 combines with J gene TRBJ2-7, with TRBD2 identical over 14 bases. Germline V CDR1 and CDR2: SGHTA, FQGNSA. The CDR3 totals 13 residues. Here the CDR3 reads CASSSSEGLAGDF. The CDR3 DNA is TGTGCCAGCAGCTCTTCTGAGGGACTAGCGGGAGACTTC.

The chain has TRBV11-2 and TRBJ2-5; the D gene is possibly TRBD1 (6 bases). This CDR3 is 15 amino acids long. Trimming left V 3 bases short and J 3 bases short, with 14 bases between. CDR1 is SGHAT and CDR2 is FQNNGV in the germline V gene. CDR3 nucleotide sequence: TGTGCCAGCAGCTTCCGATTCGGGACAAAAGAGACCCAGTACTTC. Translated, it gives CASSFRFGTKETQYF.

This chain connects TRBV19 to TRBJ1-5; 7 bases align to TRBD1. V was pared by 3 bases and J by 6 bases, with 8 bases of the junction left unmatched. Per germline, CDR1 LNHDA and CDR2 SQIVND (reference sequence). This CDR3 contains 15 residues. The CDR3 reads CASSILPGGIQPQHF. The CDR3, as DNA: TGTGCCAGTAGTATCCTCCCAGGGGGGATTCAGCCCCAGCATTTT.

For this clone: Other DNA sequences in the same sample also yield this CDR3. This sequence joins TRBV28 and TRBJ1-2; TRBD1 might be the D (6 bases). Trimming stripped 6 bases from V and 2 bases from J, with 7 bases between. This CDR3 spans 12 amino acids. Germline assignment: CDR1 MDHEN and CDR2 SYDVKM. The CDR3 reads CASSTGNYGYTF. CDR3 nucleotides: TGTGCCAGCAGCACAGGGAACTATGGCTACACCTTC.

The chain links TRBV5-1 to TRBJ2-7, with D uncertain. The CDR3 totals 12 residues. Per germline, CDR1 SGHRS and CDR2 YFSETQ. V lost 4 bases, J lost 6 bases, and 11 bases lay in between. The CDR3 coding sequence is TGCGCCAGCAGCCTAAATAACGCCGAGCAGTACTTC. This encodes CASSLNNAEQYF.

The V and J genes are TRBV2 and TRBJ2-1; 8 bases map to TRBD1. V was pared by 2 bases and J by 7 bases, with 16 bases of the junction left unmatched. This CDR3 spans 18 amino acids. Germline CDR1 reads SNHLY; CDR2 reads FYNNEI. The CDR3 DNA is TGTGCCAGCAGTGAAACTCCGGAGGACAGGGTGGGATTGAATGAGCAGTTCTTC. Its protein is CASSETPEDRVGLNEQFF. The whole variable domain, filled in from reference TRBV2 and TRBJ2-1, reads EPEVTQTPSHQVTQMGQEVILRCVPISNHLYFYWYRQILGQKVEFLVSFYNNEISEKSEIFDDQFSVERPDGSNFTLKIRSTKLEDSAMYFCASSETPEDRVGLNEQFFGPGTRLTVL.

The chain couples TRBV18 to TRBJ1-1; 7 bases agree with TRBD1. Germline V lookup: CDR1 KGHSH, CDR2 LQKENI. CDR3 size: 15 residues. V lost 6 bases to trimming and J lost 0 bases; unmatched junction nucleotides: 7. The CDR3 sequence is CASSALRGMNTEAFF. For the CDR3, the DNA is TGTGCCAGCTCGGCCCTCAGGGGGATGAACACTGAAGCTTTCTTT.

The table lists this clone with a few counts. V and J are TRBV4-3 and TRBJ2-1; TRBD1 matches 7 bases. The ends lost 0 bases at V and 7 bases at J; junction bases unmatched: 3. The CDR3 consists of 14 residues. The germline V gene has CDR1 LGHNA and CDR2 YSLEER. CDR3 nucleotides: TGCGCCAGCAGCCAAGAACAGGGGTGGAATGAGCAGTTCTTC. It translates to CASSQEQGWNEQFF.

V is TRBV18 and J is TRBJ2-1; 7 bases align to TRBD2. V was pared by 4 bases and J by 7 bases, with 10 bases of the junction left unmatched. The germline V gene encodes CDR1 KGHSH and CDR2 LQKENI. The CDR3 covers 15 residues. In DNA form, the CDR3 reads TGTGCCAGCTCACTCCGACGCCGGGGGGAGAATGAGCAGTTCTTC. It encodes CASSLRRRGENEQFF. The whole variable domain, filled in from reference TRBV18 and TRBJ2-1, reads NAGVMQNPRHLVRRRGQEARLRCSPMKGHSHVYWYRQLPEEGLKFMVYLQKENIIDESGMPKERFSAEFPKEGPSILRIQQVVRGDSAAYFCASSLRRRGENEQFFGPGTRLTVL.